This T cell receptor (beta chain) was sequenced during a study of neurological immune-mediated disorders. CDR3 size: 15 residues. V was pared by 5 bases and J by 4 bases, with 15 bases between. The sample holds many counts of this clonotype. Synthesis of cDNA was performed by 5'RACE using 10-nucleotide random UMIs. TCRdb called the 5' RACE reads again in MiXCR, with one record for every CDR3 protein. The sample has around 48,000 distinct CDR3 sequences; approximately 10% are singletons. The rearrangement uses TRBV12-3 or TRBV12-4 and TRBJ2-1, with D possibly being TRBD1 (6 bases). The TCR sequence derives from a woman aged 40-49 years with HTLV-1-associated myelopathy (HAM/TSP). Material: PBMCs. The CDR3 sequence: CASSPRRDIYNEQFF. CDR3 nucleotides: TGTGCCAGCAGTCCGCGCCGGGACATATACAATGAGCAGTTCTTC.